In this sample, the clone carrying this T cell receptor beta chain turned up once. The CDR3 totals 15 residues. J was trimmed by 5 bases and V by 0 bases; bases with no gene match: 9. CDR1 and CDR2 from the germline V gene are GTSNPN and SVGIG (reference sequence). Sequenced by immunoSEQ multiplex PCR; TCRdb stores in-frame clones only, minus some. This sample yields more than 65,000 clones, of which 82% are seen a single time; around 13% belongs to the top ten. These data are taken from a study of blood T cell repertoires in COVID-19. The chain couples TRBV30 to TRBJ2-5; 7 bases are a match to TRBD2. The source is a woman aged 80 or older with acute or convalescent COVID-19. Sequenced input: peripheral blood. This chain's CDR3 is CAWSVPGRVGETQYF. The DNA for the CDR3 is TGTGCCTGGAGTGTACCGGGGAGGGTAGGGGAGACCCAGTACTTC.